What follows describes a single T cell receptor (beta chain). Its antigen is as yet unknown. This CDR3 has 16 residues. Germline V gene sequence: CDR1 MNHEY, CDR2 SVGAGI. V was cut by 0 bases and J by 4 bases, with 15 bases left in between. The source of the sample is a study of post-analysis software for immune sequencing data. Whole-study findings and limits: F measure clustering grouped samples strongly by preparation batch. Controls showed significantly higher normalized Chao1 diversity than did multiple sclerosis patients. There were five or six TRBV segments more frequent in patients than controls, and TRBV5-6, TRBV5-1 and TRBV20-1 were among them.

Carried by the TCR beta cDNA libraries were unique molecular identifiers. Out of roughly 0.85 to 11 million T cells, some 480,000 cDNA molecules were generated. TCRdb used MiXCR to reprocess the PCR reads, holding one entry per CDR3 protein. The sample has about 810,000 distinct CDR3 sequences; around 50% are singletons. Sequencing was carried out using blood. V usage is TRBV6-5 and J usage is TRBJ1-2, with D uncertain. The receptor was derived from a girl aged 10 to 17 with multiple sclerosis. The CDR3 spells CASSYSSAGRPYGYTF. The CDR3 nucleotides read TGTGCCAGCAGTTACTCGAGTGCAGGCAGGCCCTATGGCTACACCTTC.